The 29 T cell receptor beta chains in this list originate from one sample, sequenced in a study of blood T cell repertoires in COVID-19. This table comes from immunoSEQ multiplex PCR, and its TCRdb copy is limited to in-frame clones, with some not included. Among around 310,000 clones listed, around 87% were seen once. The specimen sequenced was peripheral blood. The source is a woman between 50 and 59 years old with active or convalescent COVID-19.

This sequence joins TRBV2 and TRBJ1-1; tentative D call: TRBD1 (6 bases). The CDR3 is 15 residues long. CDR1 and CDR2 (germline): SNHLY, FYNNEI. Trimming cost V 6 bases and J 0 bases, with 14 bases left between them. The CDR3 region has the DNA TGTGCCAGCAGGCAACAGGGAGGGTTGAACACTGAAGCTTTCTTT. This encodes CASRQQGGLNTEAFF.

This clone was counted a single time. The V gene is TRBV7-9, the J gene TRBJ1-4; 8 nucleotides agree with TRBD1. This CDR3 is 15 amino acids long. Germline-derived CDR1 and CDR2 are SEHNR and FQNEAQ (reference sequence). The junction had 3 bases not matched to a gene; V was cut back by 4 bases and J by 2 bases. Here the CDR3 DNA reads TGTGCCAGCAGCTACGGGACAGGCACTAATGAAAAACTGTTTTTT. It encodes CASSYGTGTNEKLFF.

This clone was detected only a few times. Germline and junction disagree at one end, which may indicate a read error. The V gene is TRBV7-7, the J gene TRBJ2-3; D is perhaps TRBD2 (5 bases). Germline assignment: CDR1 SSHAT and CDR2 FNYEAQ (reference sequence). This CDR3 contains 13 residues. CDR3 sequence reads: CASSLAFQGRRYF. CDR3 in DNA: TGTGCTAGCAGCTTAGCTTTCCAAGGGAGACGGTATTTT.

The chain carries TRBV27 and TRBJ2-1; D ambiguous. Germline-derived CDR1 and CDR2 are MNHEY and SMNVEV (reference sequence). This CDR3 has 16 residues. V lost 6 bases and J 2 bases, leaving 17 bases between the germline ends. Here the CDR3 DNA reads TGTGCCAGCAGCCCCAATATAGGAGTAGCCTACAATGAGCAGTTCTTC. Residues: CASSPNIGVAYNEQFF.

There are a few counts of this clone. The chain combines TRBV27 with TRBJ2-7; D might be TRBD2 (6 bases). This CDR3 has 15 residues. Germline CDR1 and CDR2: MNHEY and SMNVEV (reference sequence). V was trimmed by 6 bases and J by 0 bases, leaving 15 bases between them. CDR3 sequence: CASSPGSLPSYEQYF. The CDR3 DNA sequence: TGTGCCAGCAGCCCCGGGAGCCTCCCCTCCTACGAGCAGTACTTC.

In its sample, this clone was seen a few times. The chain recombines TRBV7-9 with TRBJ1-2; a possible D gene is TRBD1 (5 bases). The CDR3 length is 15 residues. Looked up from germline, CDR1 is SEHNR and CDR2 is FQNEAQ (reference sequence). V was trimmed by 0 bases and J by 6 bases, leaving 14 bases between them. The CDR3 region has the DNA TGTGCCAGCAGCTTAGCGCGGGGGGAATTCAATGGCTACACCTTC. It codes for CASSLARGEFNGYTF.

The chain combines TRBV25-1 with TRBJ1-1, with TRBD1 identical over 8 bases. CDR1 is MGHDK and CDR2 is SYGVNS in the germline V gene. This CDR3 region has 15 residues. Trimming removed 2 bases from V and 1 base from J; junction bases left unmatched: 3. Here the CDR3 DNA reads TGTGCCAGCAGTGAAGCCGGGACAGGGAACACTGAAGCTTTCTTT. This encodes CASSEAGTGNTEAFF.

This chain connects TRBV27 to TRBJ1-6; D possibly corresponds to TRBD1 (5 bases). The germline V gene has CDR1 MNHEY and CDR2 SMNVEV (reference sequence). The CDR3 has 15 residues. Trimming pared 5 bases from V and 9 bases from J, leaving 17 bases between. DNA of the CDR3: TGTGCCAGCAGTCCGGGACTGCCTACTGGTTCACCCCTCCACTTT. Translated: CASSPGLPTGSPLHF.

The chain employs TRBV7-2 and TRBJ1-5; D uncertain. Germline-derived CDR1 and CDR2 are SGHTA and FQGNSA. The CDR3 consists of 16 residues. The ends were cut back, 0 bases at V and 4 bases at J, with 13 bases in the middle. CDR3 sequence reads: CASSLASGRENQPQHF. The DNA for the CDR3 is TGTGCCAGCAGCTTAGCGAGCGGACGGGAAAATCAGCCCCAGCATTTT.

This rearrangement joins TRBV4-1 to TRBJ2-7; D is undetermined. The V end lost 0 bases, the J end lost 3 bases, and 6 bases lay between the germline ends. The CDR3 has 13 amino acids. In germline, CDR1 is MGHRA, CDR2 YSYEKL. The CDR3 sequence: CASSQDKRYEQYF. The CDR3 DNA is TGCGCCAGCAGCCAAGATAAGCGCTACGAGCAGTACTTC.

The V gene is TRBV30, the J gene TRBJ2-7, with a tentative D call TRBD2 (5 bases). Trimming cost V 2 bases and J 3 bases, with 11 bases left between them. CDR3 length: 13 residues. In germline, CDR1 is GTSNPN, CDR2 SVGIG (reference sequence). The chain's CDR3 is CAWSTLGGYEQYF. The CDR3 bases are TGTGCCTGGAGTACCCTAGGAGGCTACGAGCAGTACTTC.

The CDR3 DNA reads TGTGCCAGCAGAGGGACAGAGAACACCGGGGAGCTGTTTTTT. It encodes CASRGTENTGELFF. The chain is built from TRBV2 and TRBJ2-2, with TRBD1 matching over 7 bases. The V gene end was trimmed by 6 bases and the J gene end by 1 base; junction bases not matched to a gene: 2. CDR3 size: 14 residues. Germline V gene sequence: CDR1 SNHLY, CDR2 FYNNEI.

The J gene is TRBJ1-5, the V gene TRBV3-1 (or the pseudogene TRBV3-2); 10 bases align to TRBD1. The CDR3 extends over 15 amino acids. Germline CDR1 is LGHDT and CDR2 is YNNKEL (reference sequence). The V and J ends lost 1 base and 7 bases, in that order; junction bases with no gene match: 4. CDR3 sequence: CASSQGGTGEQPQHF. DNA of the CDR3: TGTGCCAGCAGCCAAGGGGGGACAGGGGAACAGCCCCAGCATTTT.

The chain carries TRBV19 and TRBJ1-2; possibly TRBD1 for D (6 bases). The length of the CDR3 is 14 residues. The V and J ends lost 3 bases and 4 bases respectively, with 12 bases between them. The V gene's germline CDR1 is LNHDA and CDR2 SQIVND (reference sequence). The CDR3 DNA reads TGTGCCAGTAGTATGCCCGGGGGGGCCTATGGCTACACCTTC. Amino acids: CASSMPGGAYGYTF. Drawing the rest from reference TRBV19 and TRBJ1-2, the complete variable domain is DGGITQSPKYLFRKEGQNVTLSCEQNLNHDAMYWYRQDPGQGLRLIYYSQIVNDFQKGDIAEGYSVSREKKESFPLTVTSAQKNPTAFYLCASSMPGGAYGYTFGSGTRLTVV.

The gene calls are TRBV10-3 and TRBJ2-1; D is unclear. The V and J ends lost 0 bases and 4 bases respectively, with 10 bases between them. This CDR3 has 15 residues. Germline V gene data show CDR1 as ENHRY and CDR2 as SYGVKD. The CDR3 DNA reads TGTGCCATCAGTGAGTCCAAGGCGGCTTACAATGAGCAGTTCTTC. Translating it yields CAISESKAAYNEQFF.

The rearrangement joins TRBV27 to TRBJ2-1; 9 positions agree with TRBD2. CDR3 length equals 19 residues. V lost 7 bases, J lost 4 bases, and 20 bases stayed unmatched. CDR1 is MNHEY, CDR2 SMNVEV, per germline (reference sequence). CDR3 protein: CASMGNLAGERTSYNEQFF. The CDR3 nucleotides are TGTGCCAGCATGGGAAACTTAGCGGGAGAGAGAACTTCATACAATGAGCAGTTCTTC.

The CDR3 is CAWSPPGGGNTIYF. In nucleotides, the CDR3 is TGTGCCTGGAGTCCACCGGGGGGTGGAAACACCATATATTTT. The chain combines TRBV30 with TRBJ1-3; weak D call: TRBD1 (5 bases). Trimming took 2 bases from V and 3 from J, leaving 11 bases between them. There are 14 residues in the CDR3. Per the germline V gene, CDR1 is GTSNPN and CDR2 is SVGIG (reference sequence).

This clone was counted only a few times. The chain is built from TRBV28 and TRBJ2-7, with D tentatively TRBD1 (5 bases). Trimming took off 4 bases at V and 3 bases at J, with 19 bases between the two ends. This CDR3 is 16 amino acids long. Germline CDR1 is MDHEN and CDR2 is SYDVKM. The CDR3 nucleotides are TGTGCCAGCAGTTCGTCCAGGGCCGCCTTAGGCTACGAGCAGTACTTC. It yields the protein CASSSSRAALGYEQYF.

The chain recombines TRBV10-3 with TRBJ1-4; D may be TRBD1 (6 bases). Per the germline V gene, CDR1 is ENHRY and CDR2 is SYGVKD. Trimming left V 6 bases short and J 6 bases short, with 14 bases between. CDR3 length: 14 residues. DNA for the CDR3: TGTGCCATCAGGGGGGCCGGGCAGGATGAAAAACTGTTTTTT. Encoded protein: CAIRGAGQDEKLFF.

The J gene is TRBJ1-4, the V gene TRBV6-6; TRBD1 aligns across 7 bases. With 5 bases clipped from V and 8 bases from J, the junction kept 20 bases outside the gene matches. The germline CDR1 and CDR2 sequences are MNHNY and SVGAGI (reference sequence). The CDR3 length is 18 residues. This CDR3 reads CASSQSPYRGLFEEKLFF. CDR3 coding DNA: TGTGCCAGCAGTCAATCCCCTTACAGGGGCCTCTTTGAGGAAAAACTGTTTTTT.

This chain connects TRBV5-5 to TRBJ1-1; maybe TRBD1 (6 bases). CDR3 length: 13 residues. Germline CDR1 and CDR2: SGHKS and YYEKEE (reference sequence). V lost 4 bases and J lost 5, with 12 bases in between. The CDR3 DNA reads as TGTGCCAGCAGCCTAACAGGGTTAACTGAAGCTTTCTTT. Translated, it gives CASSLTGLTEAFF. Full variable domain (outside the CDR3, taken from reference TRBV5-5 and TRBJ1-1): DAGVTQSPTHLIKTRGQQVTLRCSPISGHKSVSWYQQVLGQGPQFIFQYYEKEERGRGNFPDRFSARQFPNYSSELNVNALLLGDSALYLCASSLTGLTEAFFGQGTRLTVV.

V and J are TRBV27 and TRBJ2-7; D perhaps matches TRBD1 (6 bases). In germline, CDR1 is MNHEY, CDR2 SMNVEV (reference sequence). Deletions cut 3 bases from V and 3 bases from J, with 9 bases between. The CDR3 totals 13 residues. CDR3 coding DNA: TGTGCCAGCAGTTTGACAGGTATCTACGAGCAGTACTTC. Translation: CASSLTGIYEQYF.

V and J are TRBV5-1 and TRBJ1-2; tentative D call: TRBD1 (6 bases). CDR3 length: 14 residues. V was clipped by 0 bases and J by 6 bases, with 12 bases between them. Germline assignment: CDR1 SGHRS and CDR2 YFSETQ. The CDR3 reads CASSLAGSGDGYTF. DNA for the CDR3: TGCGCCAGCAGCTTGGCTGGGTCAGGGGATGGCTACACCTTC. The complete variable domain, with remaining parts taken from reference TRBV5-1 and TRBJ1-2, reads KAGVTQTPRYLIKTRGQQVTLSCSPISGHRSVSWYQQTPGQGLQFLFEYFSETQRNKGNFPGRFSGRQFSNSRSEMNVSTLELGDSALYLCASSLAGSGDGYTFGSGTRLTVV.

J is TRBJ1-2 and V is TRBV6-5, with D possibly matching TRBD1 (6 bases). CDR3 length: 11 amino acids. Per the germline V gene, CDR1 is MNHEY and CDR2 is SVGAGI. In DNA, the CDR3 is TGTGCAGTCCGGGGGGCGAATGGCTACACCTTC. It translates to CAVRGANGYTF.

In its sample, this clone was seen once. The gene calls are TRBV7-2 and TRBJ1-5; tentatively, D is TRBD1 (6 bases). The CDR3 is 14 residues long. V lost 3 bases, J lost 6 bases, and 12 bases lay in between. Germline assignment: CDR1 SGHTA and CDR2 FQGNSA. This chain's CDR3 is CASSLGGGVQPQHF. DNA of the CDR3: TGTGCCAGCAGCTTGGGAGGGGGAGTTCAGCCCCAGCATTTT.

V usage is TRBV27 and J usage is TRBJ2-1; no reliable D call. CDR1 is MNHEY, CDR2 SMNVEV, per germline (reference sequence). The CDR3 runs 13 residues. Trimming removed 3 bases at V and 9 bases at J, with 12 bases between. DNA for the CDR3: TGTGCCAGCAGTTTTGCTAACTTTGCTGAGCAGTTCTTC. This sequence encodes CASSFANFAEQFF.

The V and J genes are TRBV18 and TRBJ1-2, with a tentative D call TRBD1 (6 bases). Germline CDR1 and CDR2: KGHSH and LQKENI. There are 13 residues in the CDR3. The ends were cut back, 3 bases at V and 3 bases at J, with 8 bases in the middle. Here the CDR3 reads CASSPNRDYGYTF. The CDR3 nucleotides read TGTGCCAGCTCACCGAACAGGGACTATGGCTACACCTTC. The full variable domain, rest sourced from reference TRBV18 and TRBJ1-2, is NAGVMQNPRHLVRRRGQEARLRCSPMKGHSHVYWYRQLPEEGLKFMVYLQKENIIDESGMPKERFSAEFPKEGPSILRIQQVVRGDSAAYFCASSPNRDYGYTFGSGTRLTVV.

The chain couples TRBV2 to TRBJ1-5, with D maybe TRBD1 (5 bases). V was clipped by 2 bases and J by 3 bases, with 8 bases between them. The CDR3 totals 14 residues. CDR1 and CDR2 from the germline V gene are SNHLY and FYNNEI. For the CDR3, the DNA is TGTGCCAGCAGTGAACAGGGAAACAATCAGCCCCAGCATTTT. It specifies CASSEQGNNQPQHF. Full variable domain (outside the CDR3, taken from reference TRBV2 and TRBJ1-5): EPEVTQTPSHQVTQMGQEVILRCVPISNHLYFYWYRQILGQKVEFLVSFYNNEISEKSEIFDDQFSVERPDGSNFTLKIRSTKLEDSAMYFCASSEQGNNQPQHFGDGTRLSIL.

V gene TRBV6-5 combines with J gene TRBJ2-7, with 7 bases lining up with TRBD1. J gave up 2 bases and V 6 bases, and 10 bases lay outside the gene matches. The germline V gene encodes CDR1 MNHEY and CDR2 SVGAGI. There are 15 residues in the CDR3. Written as DNA, the CDR3 is TGTGCCAGCAGCGAGCCTGGGGACAGAACCTACGAGCAGTACTTC. This encodes CASSEPGDRTYEQYF.